The entry below gives a single T cell receptor beta chain sequence along with its context. Its antigen has not been determined. No much larger clone exists at a distance of one base, and base qualities are not known. The immunoSEQ Assay, a bias-controlled multiplex PCR, was used to amplify TCRbeta CDR3 regions from genomic DNA. The paper's data handling went like this. Nucleated cell counts per sample were estimated from amplification of reference gene primers within the assay. To quantify the absolute abundance of each unique TCRbeta CDR3 rearrangement, sequence reads were collapsed and filtered. For each sample, productive Simpson clonality was calculated as the square root of Simpson's diversity index across productive rearrangements. TCRdb re-hosts the immuneACCESS table, in-frame sequences only. Its copies lack some clones; in the studies checked, an unresolved V gene accounts for under half of them, and the cause for the rest is not known. D and trimming were read from the DNA, whereas the V and J calls and clone size are those reported in that table. The sample yields about 180,000 clones; about 84% were counted once. The biggest ten clones account for around 8.6% of the sample.

Participants in the prospective study were aged roughly 18 to 100 years, lived in over 20 United States geographic areas, and enrolled through a virtual design. In the prospective study, cohorts were assigned on the basis of participant-reported clinical history obtained from a screening survey and a study questionnaire. Recovered participants in ImmuneRACE Cohort 3 were defined as having two consecutive negative NP/OP PCR tests, clearance from a healthcare professional, or resolution of symptoms. In the prospective study, mobile phlebotomists collected whole blood, serum and a nasopharyngeal or oropharyngeal swab from each participant. Participants in the prospective study had the option to provide additional blood draws and questionnaires over a roughly 2-month period. Before DNA extraction, prospective study blood samples were shipped either frozen or at room temperature. The record originates from a study of blood T cell repertoires in COVID-19 (TCRdb year 2020). As for the study more broadly: The collaborator samples originated in the United States, Italy and Spain and spanned the acute and convalescent phases of COVID-19. Deeply sampled blood TCRbeta repertoires from subjects exposed to, actively infected with, or recovered from COVID-19 were included in the dataset. The prospective study material was composed of cDNA or gDNA derived from T cells, B-cell-depleted T cells, or PBMCs. Where available, HLA class I and class II types were taken from metadata supplied by the sample provider and were not determined by assay-based typing. Samples came from the ongoing ImmuneRACE study (first 160 participants) plus 1,254 subjects from 6 global collaborators. Sample metadata almost always included a de-identified subject ID, COVID-19 status, age in years and sex. The repertoires were released in a freely available public database meant as a resource for research on the immune response to SARS-CoV-2.

At the junction V is shortened by 4 bases and J by 6 bases; bases outside the gene matches: 2. The CDR3 holds 13 amino acids from the cysteine to the phenylalanine. Just CDR3 DNA is preserved here, 39 bases in frame from base 1. The germline V gene (reference sequence) sets CDR1 to PRHDT and CDR2 to FYEKMQ. Overall study results and their limits: The amount of clinical and demographic metadata varied by source and participant and was provided uncurated.

Here the chain combines TRBV13 and TRBJ2-7, with 11 bases aligning to TRBD1. The sequencing sample was made of PBMCs or T cells enriched from blood (not recorded which). The TCR comes from a young woman who had recovered from COVID-19. This receptor carries the CDR3 CASSSGTGGEQYF. At the DNA level, the sequence is TGTGCCAGCAGCTCCGGGACAGGGGGCGAGCAGTACTTC.